This T cell receptor beta chain derives from a study of technical replicates of blood from a handful of donors. The germline V gene encodes CDR1 SGHRS and CDR2 YFSETQ. Trimming shortened V by 6 bases and J by 2 bases, and 26 bases separated the two germline ends. CDR3 length: 18 residues. Repertoires were generated with immunoSEQ multiplex PCR, while TCRdb's copy carries only in-frame clones and drops some. The sample carries 91,000 or so clones, 95% recorded once. This clone showed up just once. The chain recombines TRBV5-1 with TRBJ2-5, with D perhaps TRBD1 (7 bases). The TCR was taken from a human donor in good health. Sequenced input: T cells isolated from PBMCs. CDR3 nucleotide sequence: TGCGCCAGCACCGAGGCGGGGATAGACAGGGATTGGCAAGAGACCCAGTACTTC. It translates to CASTEAGIDRDWQETQYF.